This entry describes one TCR beta chain. The antigen remains undetermined. This entry is derived from a study of early T cells in non-severe SARS-CoV-2 infection. Trimming pared 3 bases from V and 2 bases from J, leaving 14 bases between. This CDR3 has 15 residues. Per germline, CDR1 LNHDA and CDR2 SQIVND (reference sequence). Individual cDNA molecules carried attached unique molecular identifiers. TCRdb ran MiXCR on the 5' RACE reads and lists one entry per CDR3 protein. The sample contains tens of thousands of distinct CDR3 sequences, 5.5% to 6.5% of which appear only once. Regarding the study as a whole: The VDJdb matching leaned toward anti-spike CD8 responses and overlooked private and CD4 specificities.

Sequenced material: whole blood. The origin of this receptor is an adult who was a healthcare worker with PCR-confirmed SARS-CoV-2 infection or an uninfected control (not recorded which). This chain uses TRBV19 with TRBJ2-7; a weak D match, TRBD1 (6 bases). Here the CDR3 reads CASSIGGGGTYEQYF. The CDR3 nucleotides read TGTGCCAGTAGTATTGGGGGCGGCGGAACCTACGAGCAGTACTTC.